What follows are 22 T cell receptor beta chains derived from one specimen sequenced in a study of metastatic and nonmetastatic thyroid tumors. Until they underwent thyroid surgery, no patient had received any treatment. MiXCR reprocessed the PCR reads for TCRdb. Found here are 17,000 or so clones, 25% of them singletons; the top ten hold 15%. The specimen was adjacent normal tissue. The receptors stem from a female donor with papillary thyroid cancer or a benign thyroid nodule (not recorded which). Some clones in this sample may be carry-over from other donors' samples.

This chain links TRBV11-1 with TRBJ2-1, with 8 positions matching TRBD2. Losses at the gene ends were 1 base for V and 3 bases for J; bases not matched to a gene: 2. CDR3 size: 15 residues. The germline CDR1 and CDR2 sequences are SGHAT and FQDESV (reference sequence). CDR3 region: CASSLGSGIYNEQFF. In DNA, the CDR3 is TGTGCCAGCAGCTTAGGTAGCGGGATCTACAATGAGCAGTTCTTC.

The genes are TRBV19 and TRBJ2-6; no clear D gene. This CDR3 region has 17 residues. Per germline, CDR1 LNHDA and CDR2 SQIVND (reference sequence). V was trimmed by 2 bases and J by 0 bases, leaving 11 bases between them. The CDR3 sequence: CASSIIGESSGANVLTF. The DNA of the CDR3 is TGTGCCAGTAGTATAATAGGAGAGAGCTCTGGGGCCAACGTCCTGACTTTC.

This clone is judged medium-sized (0.01 to 0.1%). The V gene is TRBV7-2, the J gene TRBJ2-7; D remains ambiguous. The CDR3 sequence is 14 residues long. CDR1 and CDR2 from the germline V gene are SGHTA and FQGNSA. V lost 3 bases, J lost 1 base, and 10 bases lay in between. The DNA of the CDR3 is TGTGCCAGCAGCTTCCGTGGCAGATCCTACGAGCAGTACTTC. Translating it yields CASSFRGRSYEQYF.

This clone showed up just a few times. The rearrangement links TRBV28 to TRBJ2-7, with a tentative D call TRBD1 (6 bases). Trimming shortened V by 7 bases and J by 5 bases, and 21 bases separated the two germline ends. The CDR3 runs 15 residues. Germline CDR1 and CDR2: MDHEN and SYDVKM. CDR3 loop: CASNPVGGDGNEQYF. The CDR3 DNA reads TGTGCCAGCAACCCGGTAGGGGGAGACGGGAACGAGCAGTACTTC.

This clone was counted only a few times. V gene TRBV6-5 combines with J gene TRBJ2-7; D may match TRBD1 or TRBD2 (6 bases each). Germline loops: CDR1 MNHEY, CDR2 SVGAGI. Between the trimmed V and J ends, which lost 4 bases and 2 bases, there was a span of 18 bases. The CDR3 loop spans 16 amino acids. CDR3 nucleotides: TGTGCCAGCAGTTCTGACAGGTGGAGGGGCACCTACGAGCAGTACTTC. This translates into CASSSDRWRGTYEQYF.

Regarding this clone: The same CDR3 arises from other DNA sequences in this sample as well. CDR3 nucleotides: TGTGCCAGCAGTTTAGGGTTAGTTACGCAGTATTTT. Its translation: CASSLGLVTQYF. The rearrangement uses TRBV12-3 or TRBV12-4 and TRBJ2-3, with D unclear. The CDR3 consists of 12 residues. V dropped 1 base and J dropped 8 bases, with 7 bases sitting between them.

The V call is TRBV3-1, the J call TRBJ2-7, with D hard to call. The CDR3 length is 14 residues. Germline V lookup: CDR1 LGHDT, CDR2 YNNKEL (reference sequence). With 4 bases removed from V and 1 base from J, the gap between germline ends came to 11 bases. The CDR3 region is CASSRDPGSYEQYF. CDR3 DNA: TGTGCCAGCAGCCGAGACCCCGGTTCCTACGAGCAGTACTTC.

There are a few counts of this clone. V and J are TRBV5-1 and TRBJ1-6; a possible D gene is TRBD1 (5 bases). This CDR3 is built from 15 residues. Germline V lookup: CDR1 SGHRS, CDR2 YFSETQ. V was clipped by 3 bases and J by 2 bases, with 9 bases between them. CDR3 DNA sequence: TGCGCCAGCAGCTGGCAGGGCCCCTATAATTCACCCCTCCACTTT. It translates to CASSWQGPYNSPLHF.

The chain carries TRBV7-3 and TRBJ2-5; possibly TRBD2 for D (6 bases). Between the trimmed V and J ends, which lost 5 bases and 5 bases, there was a span of 12 bases. Germline V CDR1 and CDR2: SGHTA, FQGTGA. The CDR3 runs 13 residues. The CDR3: CASSPGLRETQYF. As DNA, the CDR3 is TGTGCCAGCAGCCCCGGACTACGGGAGACCCAGTACTTC.

The chain joins TRBV2 to TRBJ2-1, with D uncertain. Trimming took 3 bases from V and 10 from J, leaving 7 bases between them. The CDR3 runs 11 residues. CDR1 SNHLY and CDR2 FYNNEI come from the germline V gene. Here the CDR3 DNA reads TGTGCCAGCAGTGACCCGGGCGAGCAGTTCTTC. Translated, it gives CASSDPGEQFF.

The V call is TRBV30, the J call TRBJ2-7, with D possibly matching TRBD2 (5 bases). Germline assignment: CDR1 GTSNPN and CDR2 SVGIG (reference sequence). Trimming cost V 3 bases and J 7 bases, with 13 bases left between them. There are 12 residues in the CDR3. The CDR3 DNA reads TGTGCCTGGAGGACCGGGGATGGGGAGCAGTACTTC. It codes for CAWRTGDGEQYF. Full variable domain (missing parts from reference TRBV30 and TRBJ2-7): SQTIHQWPATLVQPVGSPLSLECTVEGTSNPNLYWYRQAAGRGLQLLFYSVGIGQISSEVPQNLSASRPQDRQFILSSKKLLLSDSGFYLCAWRTGDGEQYFGPGTRLTVT.

This chain connects TRBV4-1 to TRBJ1-2; D is unresolved. V lost 4 bases, J lost 7 bases, and 10 bases lay in between. The germline CDR1 and CDR2 sequences are MGHRA and YSYEKL. The CDR3 consists of 12 residues. The CDR3 DNA reads TGCGCCAGCAGCCTCGATATAGGTGGCTACACCTTC. Translated, it gives CASSLDIGGYTF.

The chain joins TRBV20-1 to TRBJ1-4; D perhaps matches TRBD1 (5 bases). Trimming shortened V by 2 bases and J by 5 bases, and 12 bases separated the two germline ends. The germline V gene encodes CDR1 DFQATT and CDR2 SNEGSKA (reference sequence). The CDR3 length is 14 residues. Here the CDR3 reads CSARLVGRNEKLFF. The CDR3 coding sequence is TGCAGTGCTAGACTAGTGGGGCGAAATGAAAAACTGTTTTTT.

This clone was detected only a few times. The germline gene is not matched at one end of the junction; a read error may be the cause. The genes are TRBV4-1 and TRBJ1-4, with D possibly being TRBD1 (6 bases). Germline CDR1 and CDR2: MGHRA and YSYEKL. This CDR3 is built from 15 residues. Here the CDR3 DNA reads TGCGCCAGCAGCGGAAGACTAGGGGGGAATGCAAAACTGTTTTTT. Translated, it gives CASSGRLGGNAKLFF.

This clone was seen repeatedly, ten times or more. The chain joins TRBV15 to TRBJ2-1; D may be TRBD2 (6 bases). V lost 9 bases and J lost 4, with 13 bases in between. The CDR3 runs to 13 residues. CDR1 LNHNV and CDR2 YYDKDF come from the germline V gene (reference sequence). CDR3 sequence: CATGTSIYNEQFF. DNA for the CDR3: TGTGCCACTGGGACTTCCATTTACAATGAGCAGTTCTTC. Variable domain in full (rest from reference TRBV15 and TRBJ2-1): DAMVIQNPRYQVTQFGKPVTLSCSQTLNHNVMYWYQQKSSQAPKLLFHYYDKDFNNEADTPDNFQSRRPNTSFCFLDIRSPGLGDTAMYLCATGTSIYNEQFFGPGTRLTVL.

V and J are TRBV7-6 and TRBJ2-7; a weak D match, TRBD2 (6 bases). The germline CDR1 and CDR2 sequences are SGHVS and FNYEAQ. This CDR3 comprises 18 residues. Trimming took 1 base from V and 5 from J, leaving 24 bases between them. DNA for the CDR3: TGTGCCAGCAGCTTAGTTCCCCTGGGCCAGCGGGTACGAGACGAGCAGTACTTC. This encodes CASSLVPLGQRVRDEQYF.

As concerns this clone: A much larger clone sits a single nucleotide away, making a read error possible. The rearrangement uses TRBV19 and TRBJ2-5, with D unresolved. V lost 3 bases and J lost 3, with 8 bases in between. The CDR3 totals 13 residues. Germline V gene data show CDR1 as LNHDA and CDR2 as SQIVND (reference sequence). This CDR3 reads CASSMAIKETQYF. The CDR3 bases are TGTGCCAGTAGTATGGCCATAAAAGAGACCCAGTACTTC.

The sample holds a few counts of this clone. J is TRBJ1-2 and V is TRBV6-5, with TRBD1 matching 7 bases. Germline CDR1 MNHEY, CDR2 SVGAGI. The length of the CDR3 is 15 residues. Germline trimming cut 0 bases from V and 4 bases from J; bases unmatched to any gene: 5. As DNA, the CDR3 is TGTGCCAGCAGTTACTCGACAGGGCCCCTCTATGGCTACACCTTC. As protein: CASSYSTGPLYGYTF.

J is TRBJ1-5 and V is TRBV6-1; 7 bases map to TRBD1. CDR1 and CDR2 (germline): MNHNS, SASEGT. The length of the CDR3 is 14 residues. The ends lost 6 bases at V and 7 bases at J; junction bases unmatched: 9. CDR3 bases: TGTGCCAGCAGACCAGGACAGGTTAGACAGCCCCAGCATTTT. Residues: CASRPGQVRQPQHF.

The chain joins TRBV27 to TRBJ2-1; 9 nucleotides align to TRBD2. This CDR3 is 16 amino acids long. The J segment lost 2 bases and the V segment lost 5 bases, leaving 7 bases of the junction unmatched. Germline V CDR1 and CDR2: MNHEY, SMNVEV (reference sequence). In DNA, the CDR3 is TGTGCCAGCAGTCCCGTAGCGGGAGCAACCTACAATGAGCAGTTCTTC. Amino acids: CASSPVAGATYNEQFF.

The V gene is TRBV7-8, the J gene TRBJ2-3; no clear D gene. The CDR3 has 15 residues. The V and J ends lost 1 base and 0 bases respectively, with 8 bases between them. Germline V gene data show CDR1 as SGHVS and CDR2 as FQNEAQ. CDR3 region: CASSLEAPSTDTQYF. CDR3 DNA sequence: TGTGCCAGCAGCTTAGAAGCGCCAAGCACAGATACGCAGTATTTT.

The chain is built from TRBV6-2 or TRBV6-3 and TRBJ2-7, with TRBD2 as a possible D gene (6 bases). Germline CDR1 is MNHEY and CDR2 is SVGEGT. Trimming took off 5 bases at V and 4 bases at J, with 18 bases between the two ends. This CDR3 has 15 residues. The CDR3 protein is CASSDLGGAGYEQYV. CDR3 bases: TGTGCCAGCAGTGACCTGGGGGGAGCAGGGTACGAGCAGTACGTC.